This record concerns one T cell receptor beta chain sequence. What it recognizes is unknown. This sample is part of a study of T cell repertoires in cytomegalovirus infection. As for the study in general: Matching HLA type and CMV infection were both indicated by public TCR beta signatures.

General study results and limits: Ex vivo responses were dominated by HLA-C-restricted CMV-specific TCR beta clonotypes. Of the TCR beta families, the public ones yielded a cumulative frequency that identified carriers of CMV plus the relevant HLA.

TCRdb ran MiXCR on the reads and lists one entry per CDR3 protein. The repertoire holds some 240,000 distinct CDR3 sequences, with approximately 15% as singletons. This TCR was recovered from a human donor in good health (CMV status not recorded). Some clones in this sample may be carry-over from other donors' samples. Sample: CD8+ T cells from PBMCs.

The DNA for the CDR3 is TGCGCCAGCAGACCGGACAGGGGGAACACTGAAGCTTTCTTT. Translation: CASRPDRGNTEAFF. The rearrangement uses TRBV10-2 and TRBJ1-1; 9 bases map to TRBD1. The germline V gene has CDR1 WSHSY and CDR2 SAAADI. The CDR3 loop spans 14 amino acids. The J segment lost 1 base and the V segment lost 6 bases, leaving 3 bases of the junction unmatched.